This is a list of T cell receptor beta chains from one sample in a study of monozygotic twins with inflammatory bowel disease. TCRdb reprocessed the 5' RACE reads and reports one entry per CDR3 protein, with no DNA. The sample features a few hundred thousand distinct CDR3 sequences, with around 2.4% in its top ten. The sequenced sample was blood. These receptors all stem from a human donor with ulcerative colitis or Crohn's disease, or a healthy co-twin of an affected twin (not recorded which). Both conserved end residues are part of each CDR3.

15,TRBJ2-7,TRBV28,CASRKPGQLTYEQYF
15,TRBJ2-3,TRBV6-1,CASTRFVGVTDTQYF
14,TRBJ2-7,TRBV9,CASSVGGPAYEQYF
15,TRBJ1-6,TRBV27,CASSLSKREGSPLHF
12,TRBJ2-2,TRBV5-4,CASSHQDRELFF
17,TRBJ2-1,TRBV5-1,CASSGLAGANSYNEQFF
16,TRBJ1-1,TRBV10-3,CAISESTGALLTEAFF
13,TRBJ1-2,TRBV7-9,CASSQEPGGGYTF
11,TRBJ2-2,TRBV29-1,CSGKNTGELFF
15,TRBJ2-1,TRBV6-1,CASSGSWGGGNEQFF
15,TRBJ1-1,TRBV5-1,CASSKPGQGYPEAFF
13,TRBJ1-2,TRBV28,CATSGGANYGYTF
13,TRBJ2-5,TRBV29-1,CSVDIGSRGTQYF
16,TRBJ1-4,TRBV7-2,CASSFLTGRSNEKLFF
14,TRBJ1-4,TRBV9,CASSAGTGNEKLFF
14,TRBJ2-3,TRBV6-1,CASSPTVGTDTQYF
13,TRBJ2-7,TRBV12-3/TRBV12-4,CASSPSTEYEQYF
14,TRBJ2-6,TRBV5-1,CASTDSSGANVLTF
18,TRBJ2-2,TRBV4-2,CASSQDPGLAANTGELFF
18,TRBJ1-2,TRBV20-1,CSARDFGGQGTVNYGYTF
17,TRBJ2-1,TRBV7-9,CASSLLPLAGWYNEQFF
15,TRBJ2-1,TRBV7-8,CASSVRLERSDEQFF
16,TRBJ2-2,TRBV7-2,CASSLDLGGRTGELFF
15,TRBJ2-3,TRBV6-1,CASSLNNREGDTQYF
17,TRBJ2-5,TRBV11-1,CASRGATGGQFAETQYF
14,TRBJ1-1,TRBV11-2,CASRDLNRATEAFF
14,TRBJ2-7,TRBV4-1,CASSQDGRSYEQYF
15,TRBJ1-3,TRBV18,CASSPPYDSGNTIYF
13,TRBJ2-1,TRBV9,CASGVTGLGEQFF
16,TRBJ1-1,TRBV9,CASSPRGEQDLLEAFF
12,TRBJ2-5,TRBV7-9,CAATGPEETQYF
17,TRBJ2-3,TRBV20-1,CSARDPRGGRTTDTQYF